This entry features one T cell receptor (beta chain) sequence. The record originates from a study of blood T cell repertoires in COVID-19. Methods used by the authors: The authors estimated nucleated cell counts from reference gene primer amplification. Profiled with immunoSEQ multiplex PCR; TCRdb holds only in-frame clones, not every one. Clone size and the V and J calls come from that table; the DNA yielded D and trimming. Among some 180,000 clones listed, approximately 80% were seen once. The CDR3 length is 17 residues. Germline values: CDR1 LNHDA, CDR2 SQIVND (reference sequence). With V trimmed by 4 bases and J by 7 bases, 13 bases remained unmatched.

The source is a man aged 55 to 70 who had been exposed to COVID-19. Source material: PBMCs or T cells enriched from blood (not recorded which). The chain has TRBV19 and TRBJ2-7, with 13 nucleotides matching TRBD2. The CDR3 DNA reads TGTGCCAGTAGTAACCCGGGACTAGCGGGGAGAGGGGGTGAGCAGTACTTC. This gives the protein CASSNPGLAGRGGEQYF.